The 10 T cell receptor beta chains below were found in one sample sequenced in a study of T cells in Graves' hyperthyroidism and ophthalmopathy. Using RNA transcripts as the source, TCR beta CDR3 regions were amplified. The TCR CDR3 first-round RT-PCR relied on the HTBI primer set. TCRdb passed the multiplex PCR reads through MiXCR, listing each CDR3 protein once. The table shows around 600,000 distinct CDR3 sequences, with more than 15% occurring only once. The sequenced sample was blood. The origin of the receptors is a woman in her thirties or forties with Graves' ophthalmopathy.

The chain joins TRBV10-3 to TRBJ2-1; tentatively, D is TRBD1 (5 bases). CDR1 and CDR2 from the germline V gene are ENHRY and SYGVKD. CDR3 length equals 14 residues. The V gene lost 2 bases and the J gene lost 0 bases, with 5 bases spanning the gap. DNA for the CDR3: TGTGCCATCAGTGAGGACAGCTCCTACAATGAGCAGTTCTTC. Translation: CAISEDSSYNEQFF.

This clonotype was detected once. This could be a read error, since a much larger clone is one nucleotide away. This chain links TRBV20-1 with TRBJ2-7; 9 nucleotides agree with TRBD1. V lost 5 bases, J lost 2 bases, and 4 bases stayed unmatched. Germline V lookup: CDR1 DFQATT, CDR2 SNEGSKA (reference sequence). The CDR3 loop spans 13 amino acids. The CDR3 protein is CSADDRGTYEQYF. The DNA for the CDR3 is TGCAGTGCTGACGACAGGGGGACCTACGAGCAGTACTTC.

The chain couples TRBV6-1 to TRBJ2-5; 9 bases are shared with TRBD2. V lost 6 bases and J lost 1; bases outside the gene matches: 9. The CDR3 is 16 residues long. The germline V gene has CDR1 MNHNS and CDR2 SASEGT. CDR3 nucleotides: TGTGCCAGCAGACCCGGGGTAGCGGGGGTCCAAGAGACCCAGTACTTC. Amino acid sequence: CASRPGVAGVQETQYF.

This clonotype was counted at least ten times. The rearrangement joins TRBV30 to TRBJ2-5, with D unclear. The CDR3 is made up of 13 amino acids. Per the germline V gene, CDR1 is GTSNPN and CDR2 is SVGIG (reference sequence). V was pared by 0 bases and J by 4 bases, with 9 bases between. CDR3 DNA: TGTGCCTGGAGTGTACCCGGGCCAGAGACCCAGTACTTC. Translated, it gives CAWSVPGPETQYF.

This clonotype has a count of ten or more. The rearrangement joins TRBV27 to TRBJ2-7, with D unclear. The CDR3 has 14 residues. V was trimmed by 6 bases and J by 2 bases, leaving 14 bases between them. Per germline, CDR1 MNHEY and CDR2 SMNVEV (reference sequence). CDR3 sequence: CASRIHIDTYEQYF. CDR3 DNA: TGTGCCAGCAGAATACACATAGACACCTACGAGCAGTACTTC.

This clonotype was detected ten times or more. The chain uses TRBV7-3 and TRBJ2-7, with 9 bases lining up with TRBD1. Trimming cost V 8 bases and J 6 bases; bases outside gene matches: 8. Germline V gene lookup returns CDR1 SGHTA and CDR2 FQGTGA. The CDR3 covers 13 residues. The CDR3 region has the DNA TGTGCCAGCTCACCGGGACAGGGCCTCGAGCAGTACTTC. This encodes CASSPGQGLEQYF.

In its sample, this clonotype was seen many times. The CDR3 sequence: CASSRQGRAEAFF. In nucleotides, the CDR3 is TGTGCCAGCTCACGGCAGGGGAGGGCTGAAGCTTTCTTT. V is TRBV18 and J is TRBJ1-1; TRBD1 is a possible D gene (6 bases). V was trimmed by 4 bases and J by 6 bases, leaving 12 bases between them. The CDR3 contains 13 residues. Germline V lookup: CDR1 KGHSH, CDR2 LQKENI.

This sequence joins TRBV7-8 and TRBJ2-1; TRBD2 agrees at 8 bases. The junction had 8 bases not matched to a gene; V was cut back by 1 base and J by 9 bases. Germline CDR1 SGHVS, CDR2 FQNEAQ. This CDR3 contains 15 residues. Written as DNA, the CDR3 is TGTGCCAGCAGCTTAGTGGGACTAGAATGGGGTGAGCAGTTCTTC. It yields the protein CASSLVGLEWGEQFF.

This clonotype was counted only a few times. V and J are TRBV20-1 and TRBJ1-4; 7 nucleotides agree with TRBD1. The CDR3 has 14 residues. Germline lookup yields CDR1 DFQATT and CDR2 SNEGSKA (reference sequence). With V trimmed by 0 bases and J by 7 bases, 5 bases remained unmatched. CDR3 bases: TGCAGTGCTAGAGATTTGGCAGGGGGTGAAAAACTGTTTTTT. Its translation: CSARDLAGGEKLFF.

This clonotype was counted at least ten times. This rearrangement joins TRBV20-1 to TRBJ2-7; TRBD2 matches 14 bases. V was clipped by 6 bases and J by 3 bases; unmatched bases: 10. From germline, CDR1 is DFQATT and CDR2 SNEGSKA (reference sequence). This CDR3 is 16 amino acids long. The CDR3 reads CSARTSGRWVGYEQYF. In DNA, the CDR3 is TGCAGTGCCCGGACTAGCGGGAGGTGGGTAGGCTACGAGCAGTACTTC.